This passage covers 18 T cell receptor beta chains from one sample sequenced in a study of T cell clusters in autoimmune cytopenias. TRB was amplified by touch-down multiplex PCR, primer pools A and B combined. TCRdb reprocessed the multiplex PCR reads, with one entry per CDR3 protein and no DNA. This sample's clone table lists 9,500 to 11,000 distinct CDR3 sequences. Each sample's input was around 250 ng genomic DNA, 38,000 or so genome equivalents. These data were likewise used in another study, on T cell repertoires in aging, cancer and after chemotherapy.

Sequencing was done on a sample of peripheral blood. The receptors originated from a human donor in good health.

V and J are TRBV27 and TRBJ2-7; the TRBD1 assignment by TCRdb is unverifiable without DNA. The CDR3 loop spans 13 amino acids. The germline V gene encodes CDR1 MNHEY and CDR2 SMNVEV (reference sequence). The CDR3 protein is CASSWPGGRIWYF.

The chain recombines TRBV18 with TRBJ2-3; no DNA is available, so the TRBD1 call from TCRdb remains unchecked. Germline V lookup: CDR1 KGHSH, CDR2 LQKENI. There are 14 residues in the CDR3. The CDR3 loop reads CASSPGATTDTQYF.

The CDR3 protein is CASSPGRGTEAFF. The chain links TRBV12-3 or TRBV12-4 to TRBJ1-1; the TCRdb D gene call, TRBD1, has no DNA to confirm it. CDR3 size: 13 residues.

This rearrangement joins TRBV5-1 to TRBJ2-1; TCRdb indicates TRBD1, and absent DNA this call remains unverified. In germline, CDR1 is SGHRS, CDR2 YFSETQ. This CDR3 spans 15 amino acids. CDR3 protein: CASSLYRADGNEQFF.

The chain recombines TRBV15 with TRBJ2-5; TCRdb picks TRBD2, but there is no DNA to check that call. Per the germline V gene, CDR1 is LNHNV and CDR2 is YYDKDF (reference sequence). This CDR3 is built from 19 residues. The CDR3 loop is CATSRGTSGGRGYQETQYF.

This chain joins TRBV5-1 and TRBJ2-3. CDR3 length: 11 residues. Germline V gene sequence: CDR1 SGHRS, CDR2 YFSETQ. This CDR3 is CASSLEDTQYF. The entire variable domain, with the rest obtained from reference TRBV5-1 and TRBJ2-3, is as follows: KAGVTQTPRYLIKTRGQQVTLSCSPISGHRSVSWYQQTPGQGLQFLFEYFSETQRNKGNFPGRFSGRQFSNSRSEMNVSTLELGDSALYLCASSLEDTQYFGPGTRLTVL.

V gene TRBV30 combines with J gene TRBJ2-6; the D call of TRBD1 rests on TCRdb alone, since no DNA is present to check it. CDR3 length: 15 amino acids. Germline values: CDR1 GTSNPN, CDR2 SVGIG (reference sequence). CDR3 loop: CAWSKGGAGANVLTF.

This chain links TRBV19 with TRBJ2-1; with no DNA, the TCRdb D assignment of TRBD1 cannot be verified. Germline assignment: CDR1 LNHDA and CDR2 SQIVND (reference sequence). This CDR3 comprises 15 residues. This chain's CDR3 is CASSIKGTAPYEQFF.

This sequence joins TRBV19 and TRBJ2-1; TCRdb's D call, TRBD2, is unchecked because there is no DNA. This CDR3 has 16 amino acids. CDR1 is LNHDA, CDR2 SQIVND, per germline (reference sequence). CDR3 amino acids: CASSTDLLAGYNEQFF.

V usage is TRBV27 and J usage is TRBJ2-5; the D gene TCRdb calls, TRBD1, cannot be checked with no DNA. CDR3 length: 13 amino acids. From germline, CDR1 is MNHEY and CDR2 SMNVEV (reference sequence). The CDR3 is CASTGQGGETQYF.

The chain links TRBV27 to TRBJ2-3; the TCRdb D gene call, TRBD1, has no DNA to confirm it. The length of the CDR3 is 17 residues. Germline CDR1 is MNHEY and CDR2 is SMNVEV (reference sequence). The chain's CDR3 is CASRLNRGPTLTDTQYF.

The V and J genes are TRBV5-4 and TRBJ1-5; TCRdb proposes TRBD1, but this gene call is untestable without DNA. Germline CDR1 is SGHNT and CDR2 is YYREEE (reference sequence). This CDR3 has 14 amino acids. The CDR3 here is CASSTRGVNQPQHF.

The chain joins TRBV18 to TRBJ2-6. CDR3 length: 16 amino acids. CDR1 is KGHSH, CDR2 LQKENI, per germline. CDR3 in amino acids: CASSDSQLSGANVLTF.

The chain uses TRBV6-6 and TRBJ2-1; there is no DNA to check the TCRdb D call of TRBD2. This CDR3 is 13 amino acids long. Germline CDR1 MNHNY, CDR2 SVGAGI (reference sequence). The CDR3 sequence: CASSGTAHNEQFF.

This CDR3 is CASSPTGQSTDTQYF. This chain connects TRBV5-1 to TRBJ2-3; TCRdb's D call, TRBD1, is unchecked because there is no DNA. The CDR3 is 15 residues long. The germline V gene encodes CDR1 SGHRS and CDR2 YFSETQ. The variable domain in full, with the rest retrieved from reference TRBV5-1 and TRBJ2-3, is KAGVTQTPRYLIKTRGQQVTLSCSPISGHRSVSWYQQTPGQGLQFLFEYFSETQRNKGNFPGRFSGRQFSNSRSEMNVSTLELGDSALYLCASSPTGQSTDTQYFGPGTRLTVL.

This clonotype is medium-sized (0.01 to 0.1%) by frequency. The chain uses TRBV29-1 and TRBJ2-5; TCRdb proposes TRBD2, but this gene call is untestable without DNA. The CDR3 consists of 15 residues. The V gene's germline CDR1 is SQVTM and CDR2 ANQGSEA. The CDR3 reads CSVGHPGLAGETQYF.

V and J are TRBV19 and TRBJ2-7; the D gene TCRdb calls, TRBD1, cannot be checked with no DNA. The CDR3 consists of 12 residues. Germline V gives CDR1 LNHDA, CDR2 SQIVND (reference sequence). CDR3 loop: CATRTRGNEQYF.

The chain employs TRBV15 and TRBJ1-4; no DNA is available, so the TRBD1 call from TCRdb remains unchecked. Germline-derived CDR1 and CDR2 are LNHNV and YYDKDF (reference sequence). The CDR3 is 16 amino acids. The chain's CDR3 is CATSRAQGQKNEKLFF.